This TCR beta chain was found in a study of blood T cell repertoires in COVID-19. Study as a whole: T cells, B-cell-depleted T cells, or PBMCs supplied cDNA or gDNA.

How the authors handled the data: How many nucleated cells were present was estimated from reference gene primer amplification. Sequenced by immunoSEQ multiplex PCR; TCRdb stores in-frame clones only, minus some. That table furnishes V, J and clone size, whereas the DNA furnished D and trimming. The sample lists under 350,000 clones, 85% to 90% occurring once. Trimming stripped 0 bases from V and 2 bases from J, with 9 bases between. Germline CDR1 and CDR2: LGHNA and YSLEER. The CDR3 runs 15 residues. Input material: peripheral blood. The sequence was collected from a human donor in a cohort sampled during active COVID-19. V and J are TRBV4-3 and TRBJ2-3; D unresolved. In DNA, the CDR3 is TGCGCCAGCAGCCAAGACAAGCCCCACACAGATACGCAGTATTTT. Translation gives CASSQDKPHTDTQYF.